This T cell receptor beta chain was sequenced during a study of OX40 agonist ivuxolimab in advanced cancers. Across the study: The drug used for patients, ivuxolimab, was an agonistic anti-OX40 (CD134) antibody. Partial responses were recorded for three patients, including one with hepatocellular carcinoma and two with cutaneous melanoma. The study, taken as a whole, reports: CD8+ T cells (on average) carried more expanded clones than CD4+ T cells.

The germline V gene encodes CDR1 SGHNT and CDR2 YYREEE (reference sequence). The CDR3 consists of 16 residues. The V gene end was trimmed by 1 base and the J gene end by 0 bases; junction bases not matched to a gene: 3. Only in-frame clones appear in the TCRdb table, and some are missing; sequencing was by immunoSEQ multiplex PCR. Among approximately 58,000 clones listed, about nine tenths were seen once. At cycle 4 day 1, cycle 7 day 1, and baseline, blood was sampled. This clone was observed once. The antigen remains undetermined. The material was CD4+ or CD8+ T cells sorted from blood, obtained in a trial of the OX40 agonist ivuxolimab. The clonotype comes from an adult with an advanced solid tumor such as melanoma, head and neck, liver or kidney cancer. V is TRBV5-4 and J is TRBJ2-3, with 9 bases matching TRBD2. CDR3 loop: CASSLPSGVSTDTQYF. The CDR3 DNA follows: TGTGCCAGCAGCTTGCCTAGCGGGGTGAGCACAGATACGCAGTATTTT.